These 27 T cell receptor beta chains originate from one sample sequenced in a study of glioma-infiltrating T cells after dendritic cell vaccination. Produced via immunoSEQ multiplex PCR; TCRdb's table is partial and in-frame only. This table holds some 70,000 clones, about four fifths found once. This sample comprised blood, obtained before dendritic cell vaccination. The receptor set was obtained from a human donor with glioblastoma.

This sequence joins TRBV5-4 and TRBJ2-1; 7 nucleotides line up with TRBD1. V shed 4 bases, J shed 6 bases, and the junction held 10 bases outside the gene matches. Per the germline V gene, CDR1 is SGHNT and CDR2 is YYREEE (reference sequence). The CDR3 covers 15 residues. The CDR3 region is CASSRGTVNANEQFF. CDR3 DNA sequence: TGTGCCAGCAGCCGAGGGACAGTTAATGCCAATGAGCAGTTCTTC.

This sequence joins TRBV19 and TRBJ2-3; 13 bases map to TRBD2. The CDR3 spans 16 residues. Trimming at V came to 2 bases and at J to 4 bases, leaving 3 bases not matched to a gene. CDR1 LNHDA and CDR2 SQIVND come from the germline V gene (reference sequence). CDR3 sequence: CASSITSGGASDTQYF. CDR3 bases: TGTGCCAGTAGTATAACTAGCGGGGGGGCATCAGATACGCAGTATTTT. Supplemented by reference TRBV19 and TRBJ2-3, the full variable domain reads DGGITQSPKYLFRKEGQNVTLSCEQNLNHDAMYWYRQDPGQGLRLIYYSQIVNDFQKGDIAEGYSVSREKKESFPLTVTSAQKNPTAFYLCASSITSGGASDTQYFGPGTRLTVL.

The V and J genes are TRBV7-2 and TRBJ2-5; tentatively, D is TRBD2 (6 bases). Trimming removed 5 bases from V and 5 bases from J, with 15 bases in between. Germline CDR1 SGHTA, CDR2 FQGNSA. The CDR3 covers 14 residues. This chain's CDR3 is CASSLRHGGETQYF. The CDR3 nucleotides read TGTGCCAGCAGCCTAAGACACGGAGGGGAGACCCAGTACTTC.

CDR3 amino acids: CASSSLDRDYGYTF. The CDR3, as DNA: TGTGCCAGCAGCTCCTTGGACAGAGACTATGGCTACACCTTC. The chain has TRBV5-8 and TRBJ1-2, with TRBD1 as a possible D gene (6 bases). This CDR3 comprises 14 residues. Trimming took off 3 bases at V and 3 bases at J, with 12 bases between the two ends. Germline lookup yields CDR1 SGHTS and CDR2 YDEGEE.

This clone was detected once. The DNA for the CDR3 is TGTGCCAGCAGCCCCAGCTCCCAGGGAGGGAACACTGAAGCTTTCTTT. Its protein product is CASSPSSQGGNTEAFF. The chain joins TRBV7-6 to TRBJ1-1; perhaps TRBD1 as D (5 bases). Germline lookup yields CDR1 SGHVS and CDR2 FNYEAQ. CDR3 length: 16 amino acids. The V and J ends lost 5 bases and 1 base respectively, with 17 bases between them.

V usage is TRBV7-3 and J usage is TRBJ1-2, with no clear D. This CDR3 has 15 residues. Trimming removed 3 bases at V and 0 bases at J, with 11 bases between. CDR1 is SGHTA and CDR2 is FQGTGA in the germline V gene. CDR3 region: CASSFGPPSNYGYTF. DNA for the CDR3: TGTGCCAGCAGCTTTGGGCCCCCGTCTAACTATGGCTACACCTTC. The full variable domain, rest sourced from reference TRBV7-3 and TRBJ1-2, is GAGVSQTPSNKVTEKGKYVELRCDPISGHTALYWYRQSLGQGPEFLIYFQGTGAADDSGLPNDRFFAVRPEGSVSTLKIQRTERGDSAVYLCASSFGPPSNYGYTFGSGTRLTVV.

The chain combines TRBV4-3 with TRBJ2-3; no clear D gene. CDR3 length equals 15 residues. V lost 0 bases and J lost 4, with 11 bases in between. The germline V gene encodes CDR1 LGHNA and CDR2 YSLEER. CDR3 protein: CASSQDRSYPDTQYF. In DNA, the CDR3 is TGCGCCAGCAGCCAAGATAGAAGCTATCCAGATACGCAGTATTTT.

The chain has TRBV2 and TRBJ2-1; possible D gene TRBD1, 6 bases. V gave up 4 bases and J gave up 2 bases, with 12 bases separating them. The CDR3 runs to 15 residues. Germline V lookup: CDR1 SNHLY, CDR2 FYNNEI. The CDR3 sequence is CASSGVTGAYNEQFF. CDR3 nucleotides: TGTGCCAGCAGTGGGGTGACAGGAGCCTACAATGAGCAGTTCTTC.

A few counts support this clone. The CDR3 coding sequence is TGTGCCAGCAGGGGGACAGCTGGAAACACCATATATTTT. Protein sequence: CASRGTAGNTIYF. This chain connects TRBV6-1 to TRBJ1-3; 7 bases agree with TRBD1. The germline V gene has CDR1 MNHNS and CDR2 SASEGT. The CDR3 consists of 13 residues. Trimming cost V 6 bases and J 2 bases; bases outside gene matches: 1.

The V gene is TRBV6-4, the J gene TRBJ1-2, with 12 bases aligning to TRBD1. The length of the CDR3 is 14 residues. With 9 bases clipped from V and 7 bases from J, the junction kept 9 bases outside the gene matches. CDR1 is MRHNA, CDR2 SNTAGT, per germline. CDR3: CASAPGQGASGYTF. Written as DNA, the CDR3 is TGTGCCAGTGCGCCGGGACAGGGGGCGTCTGGCTACACCTTC.

The rearrangement uses TRBV2 and TRBJ1-1, with 7 bases that match TRBD1. CDR1 and CDR2 (germline): SNHLY, FYNNEI. The V gene end was trimmed by 7 bases and the J gene end by 2 bases; junction bases not matched to a gene: 10. The CDR3 is 15 amino acids. CDR3 bases: TGTGCCAGCACTCCCGGGACAGCAATTAACACTGAAGCTTTCTTT. This gives the protein CASTPGTAINTEAFF.

This chain links TRBV6-5 with TRBJ1-2; TRBD1 agrees at 8 bases. V lost 1 base, J lost 8 bases, and 6 bases stayed unmatched. CDR1 is MNHEY, CDR2 SVGAGI, per germline. This CDR3 contains 14 residues. The CDR3 nucleotides are TGTGCCAGCAGTTACTTGGGACAGGTCTTCGGCTACACCTTC. It codes for CASSYLGQVFGYTF.

This chain uses TRBV4-1 with TRBJ1-5; 8 bases agree with TRBD1. From germline, CDR1 is MGHRA and CDR2 YSYEKL. This CDR3 is 15 amino acids long. The J segment lost 7 bases and the V segment lost 2 bases, leaving 7 bases of the junction unmatched. CDR3 residues: CASSQNDRGGQPQHF. The CDR3 coding sequence is TGCGCCAGCAGCCAAAACGACAGGGGCGGGCAGCCCCAGCATTTT.

The chain combines TRBV5-1 with TRBJ1-2; possible D gene TRBD1, 5 bases. The CDR3 has 15 amino acids. V was clipped by 0 bases and J by 5 bases, with 14 bases between them. The germline V gene has CDR1 SGHRS and CDR2 YFSETQ. The CDR3 DNA sequence: TGCGCCAGCAGCTTGGCCGAGGGGACTTGGTATGGCTACACCTTC. It yields the protein CASSLAEGTWYGYTF.

This clone was counted between two and nine times. The chain employs TRBV11-1 and TRBJ2-5, with 7 bases fitting TRBD1. Trimming removed 5 bases from V and 5 bases from J; junction bases left unmatched: 8. The germline gives CDR1 SGHAT, CDR2 FQDESV (reference sequence). This CDR3 has 14 amino acids. CDR3 nucleotide sequence: TGTGCCAGCAGCCTCGGACAGGATCAGGAGACCCAGTACTTC. This gives the protein CASSLGQDQETQYF.

V gene TRBV4-1 combines with J gene TRBJ2-6; D might be TRBD1 (6 bases). V lost 0 bases and J lost 1, with 16 bases in between. This CDR3 contains 19 residues. CDR1 is MGHRA and CDR2 is YSYEKL in the germline V gene. CDR3 DNA: TGCGCCAGCAGCCAAGAATCTATAACAGGGAGATCTGGGGCCAACGTCCTGACTTTC. It specifies CASSQESITGRSGANVLTF.

This clone was seen once. This sequence joins TRBV19 and TRBJ1-1; 7 positions agree with TRBD1. Germline-derived CDR1 and CDR2 are LNHDA and SQIVND (reference sequence). Trimming removed 4 bases from V and 4 bases from J; junction bases left unmatched: 6. The CDR3 contains 14 residues. CDR3 region: CASSTLDRATEAFF. The CDR3 nucleotides read TGTGCCAGTAGTACCCTAGACAGGGCCACTGAAGCTTTCTTT. Full variable domain (remainder filled in from reference TRBV19 and TRBJ1-1): DGGITQSPKYLFRKEGQNVTLSCEQNLNHDAMYWYRQDPGQGLRLIYYSQIVNDFQKGDIAEGYSVSREKKESFPLTVTSAQKNPTAFYLCASSTLDRATEAFFGQGTRLTVV.

This sequence joins TRBV27 and TRBJ1-2; D gene unclear. This CDR3 region has 14 residues. The V gene lost 2 bases and the J gene lost 4 bases, with 11 bases spanning the gap. The germline CDR1 and CDR2 sequences are MNHEY and SMNVEV (reference sequence). The CDR3 loop reads CASSLSAGVYGYTF. CDR3 DNA: TGTGCCAGCAGTTTAAGCGCGGGAGTCTATGGCTACACCTTC.

This chain joins TRBV6-5 and TRBJ2-3; TRBD1 matches 7 bases. Unmatched junction bases numbered 11, after V lost 6 bases and J lost 5 bases. The CDR3 length is 15 residues. Germline loops: CDR1 MNHEY, CDR2 SVGAGI. CDR3 residues: CASRPTGDPGDTQYF. The CDR3 DNA reads as TGTGCCAGCAGACCAACAGGGGACCCCGGAGATACGCAGTATTTT.

The V and J genes are TRBV30 and TRBJ2-3, with TRBD1 identical over 9 bases. This CDR3 contains 15 residues. Germline V gene data show CDR1 as GTSNPN and CDR2 as SVGIG (reference sequence). J was trimmed by 7 bases and V by 5 bases; bases with no gene match: 13. The CDR3 protein is CAWGPNTGGFHTQYF. DNA for the CDR3: TGTGCCTGGGGTCCAAATACAGGGGGCTTTCATACGCAGTATTTT.

This chain uses TRBV29-1 with TRBJ2-5, with 13 bases fitting TRBD2. J lost 5 bases, V lost 7 bases, and 10 bases had no gene match. CDR1 and CDR2 from the germline V gene are SQVTM and ANQGSEA. The CDR3 consists of 15 residues. DNA of the CDR3: TGCAGCGCGGGACTAGCGGGGTTAACCGCTGAGACCCAGTACTTC. This encodes CSAGLAGLTAETQYF.

V gene TRBV5-6 combines with J gene TRBJ1-2, with 10 bases aligning to TRBD1. Looked up from germline, CDR1 is SGHDT and CDR2 is YYEEEE. V lost 2 bases, J lost 7 bases, and 8 bases stayed unmatched. The CDR3 is 15 amino acids. As DNA, the CDR3 is TGTGCCAGCAGCTTCCGGGACAGGGGTTTGAGTGGCTACACCTTC. Protein: CASSFRDRGLSGYTF.

The chain links TRBV2 to TRBJ2-2; D possibly corresponds to TRBD1 (5 bases). CDR1 is SNHLY and CDR2 is FYNNEI in the germline V gene. The CDR3 spans 16 residues. The V and J ends lost 1 base and 1 base respectively, with 10 bases between them. CDR3 coding DNA: TGTGCCAGCAGTGAAGGAACAGGATTGAACACCGGGGAGCTGTTTTTT. Its protein is CASSEGTGLNTGELFF.

The V and J genes are TRBV10-3 and TRBJ1-6; 10 nucleotides match TRBD1. In germline, CDR1 is ENHRY, CDR2 SYGVKD. This CDR3 is 16 amino acids long. V was pared by 0 bases and J by 8 bases, with 4 bases of the junction left unmatched. The CDR3 sequence is CAISESIGTGDSPLHF. CDR3 DNA sequence: TGTGCCATCAGTGAGTCGATAGGGACAGGGGATTCACCCCTCCACTTT.

The chain uses TRBV6-5 and TRBJ2-7, with TRBD2 as a possible D gene (5 bases). The length of the CDR3 is 14 residues. Germline V gene lookup returns CDR1 MNHEY and CDR2 SVGAGI. Trimming pared 7 bases from V and 3 bases from J, leaving 16 bases between. The CDR3 loop reads CASTPEGSLYEQYF. The CDR3 nucleotides are TGTGCCAGCACCCCCGAGGGCAGCCTCTACGAGCAGTACTTC.

V usage is TRBV9 and J usage is TRBJ1-1, with D unresolved. Per germline, CDR1 SGDLS and CDR2 YYNGEE. The CDR3 is made up of 14 amino acids. The germline V and J ends were trimmed by 4 bases and 4 bases, with 14 bases remaining between them. CDR3 sequence reads: CASSPLGGGTEAFF. In DNA, the CDR3 is TGTGCCAGCAGCCCGCTGGGTGGAGGCACTGAAGCTTTCTTT. The whole variable domain, filled in from reference TRBV9 and TRBJ1-1, reads DSGVTQTPKHLITATGQRVTLRCSPRSGDLSVYWYQQSLDQGLQFLIQYYNGEERAKGNILERFSAQQFPDLHSELNLSSLELGDSALYFCASSPLGGGTEAFFGQGTRLTVV.

The rearrangement links TRBV11-3 to TRBJ2-3, with D unclear. Germline-derived CDR1 and CDR2 are SGHNT and YENEEA. Trimming removed 2 bases at V and 0 bases at J, with 6 bases between. The CDR3 spans 14 residues. The CDR3 DNA sequence: TGTGCCAGCAGCTTAACGACTAGCACAGATACGCAGTATTTT. It translates to CASSLTTSTDTQYF.